A selection of T cell receptor beta chains follows, all from one sample in a study of identical twins' blood T cells. TCRdb recomputed calls from the 5' RACE reads with MiXCR, one row per CDR3 protein. The sample records a few hundred thousand distinct CDR3 sequences, roughly 30% being singletons. The sequenced sample was PBMCs. These TCRs come from a woman aged 18 to 49 in good health. Both conserved end residues are part of each CDR3. Each record gives: CDR3 DNA, CDR3 protein, D gene, clone size, V gene, J gene. The D gene is left open where the match is weak. Rows may omit the clone size; those that give it use once, few, many or a size class.

TGTGCCAGCAGTAACCGCACACCGCAGGCGAATTTGGATGGCTACACCTTC	CASSNRTPQANLDGYTF	-	-	TRBV25-1	TRBJ1-2
TGTGCCTGTGGGACAGGGCCATCAGATACGCAGTATTTT	CACGTGPSDTQYF	TRBD1	many	TRBV30	TRBJ2-3
TGTGCTAGCAGCTTAGACCAATGGGCGACCCAGTACTTC	CASSLDQWATQYF	-	-	TRBV7-7	TRBJ2-5
TGCAGCGTTGTTTGGGTCGGCAACAATGAGCAGTTCTTC	CSVVWVGNNEQFF	-	few	TRBV29-1	TRBJ2-1
TGCGCCAGCAGCTTAACAGCGGGAGACTACAATGAGCAGTTCTTC	CASSLTAGDYNEQFF	TRBD2	-	TRBV5-1	TRBJ2-1
TGCAGTGCTAGAGATGGCAGGGAGTCGAACACTGAAGCTTTCTTT	CSARDGRESNTEAFF	-	-	TRBV20-1	TRBJ1-1
TGCGCCAGCAGCTTGGCCACAGGGGCCAAGGGGAACACTGAAGCTTTCTTT	CASSLATGAKGNTEAFF	TRBD1	-	TRBV5-1	TRBJ1-1
TGTGCCAGCAGCTTAGCAGCGGGAGTTACCGGGGAGCTGTTTTTT	CASSLAAGVTGELFF	TRBD2	-	TRBV11-2	TRBJ2-2
TGCAGCGTTGGGATAGTCGGGGCGGGGTACAATGAGCAGTTCTTC	CSVGIVGAGYNEQFF	-	-	TRBV29-1	TRBJ2-1
TGTGCCAGCAGCTTAATCCCCCTGGGGGAGTACAATGAGCAGTTCTTC	CASSLIPLGEYNEQFF	-	-	TRBV11-2	TRBJ2-1
TGTGCTAGTTTTATTGGATACACTGAAGCTTTCTTT	CASFIGYTEAFF	-	-	TRBV12-5	TRBJ1-1
TGCAGTGCTAAGCCGTCTCAGACCGAGCAGTTCTTC	CSAKPSQTEQFF	-	many	TRBV20-1	TRBJ2-1
TGTGCCAGCAGTTACTCGGACGACCGGGACAGCTACTACGAGCAGTACTTC	CASSYSDDRDSYYEQYF	TRBD1	-	TRBV6-2/TRBV6-3	TRBJ2-7
TGCGCCAGCAGCTTGACTAGAACTGGGGATGAGCAGTTCTTC	CASSLTRTGDEQFF	-	-	TRBV5-1	TRBJ2-1
TGTGCCAGCAGCAAGGAGGAGGGAGAACGATACGAGCAGTACTTC	CASSKEEGERYEQYF	-	once	TRBV21-1	TRBJ2-7
TGCAGTGCTAGCGGGGGCATTCAGTACTTC	CSASGGIQYF	-	many	TRBV20-1	TRBJ2-4
TGTGCCAGCAGCGGAGGGACAGGGGGACTCAGGACTGAAGCTTTCTTT	CASSGGTGGLRTEAFF	TRBD1	few	TRBV5-4	TRBJ1-1
TGCAGCGTTGAACGAGCGGGGGGCACAGATACGCAGTATTTT	CSVERAGGTDTQYF	TRBD2	few	TRBV29-1	TRBJ2-3
TGTGCCAGCAGCCTGGACAGGGTAGTTGGCTACACCTTC	CASSLDRVVGYTF	TRBD1	-	TRBV11-1	TRBJ1-2
TGTGCCAGCAGCCCCTTGGGGGGTTGGACTGAAGCTTTCTTT	CASSPLGGWTEAFF	-	-	TRBV7-9	TRBJ1-1
TGTGCCAGCAAAGCTACCAGGGGCGGCGACTATGGCTACACCTTC	CASKATRGGDYGYTF	-	few	TRBV13	TRBJ1-2
TGTGCCAGCAGTGAATCACCGGGACTAGATACGCAGTATTTT	CASSESPGLDTQYF	-	-	TRBV6-1	TRBJ2-3
TGTGCCAGCAGCCTAGAACGTAACTATGGCTACACCTTC	CASSLERNYGYTF	-	few	TRBV14	TRBJ1-2
TGCGCCAGCAGTCGGACAGCAACTAACGAAAAACTGCTTTTT	CASSRTATNEKLLF	-	-	TRBV5-1	TRBJ1-4
TGTGCCAGCAGCTTAAGACAGGGTCGACAGCCCCAGCATTTT	CASSLRQGRQPQHF	TRBD1	-	TRBV7-2	TRBJ1-5